This passage covers 7 T cell receptor beta chains from one sample sequenced in a study of CD8+ T cells in alopecia areata. Reverse transcribed after extraction, RNA yielded cDNA as the sequencing template. The protocol was immunoSEQ multiplex PCR, while the TCRdb copy is restricted to in-frame clones and leaves out a portion. The profile covers approximately 61,000 clones, with about 96% appearing a single time and under 30% taken by the ten largest. Material: CD8+ T cells sorted from blood, obtained at week 0. These receptors were taken from a human donor with alopecia areata.

The chain carries TRBV6-6 and TRBJ1-5, with 7 bases lining up with TRBD1. The CDR3 is 15 residues long. The J segment lost 5 bases and the V segment lost 1 base, leaving 5 bases of the junction unmatched. Germline CDR1 is MNHNY and CDR2 is SVGAGI (reference sequence). CDR3 sequence reads: CASSYWTGGDQPQHF. In DNA form, the CDR3 reads TGTGCCAGCAGTTACTGGACAGGAGGGGATCAGCCCCAGCATTTT.

The chain has TRBV25-1 and TRBJ2-5, with D possibly TRBD2 on 6 matching bases. With 7 bases removed from V and 7 bases from J, the gap between germline ends came to 16 bases. The CDR3 is 13 amino acids. Germline V gene lookup returns CDR1 MGHDK and CDR2 SYGVNS. CDR3 residues: CASTSDNGGTQYF. The CDR3 DNA follows: TGTGCCAGCACCTCGGATAACGGGGGGACCCAGTACTTC.

The V and J genes are TRBV29-1 and TRBJ2-2; D perhaps matches TRBD2 (6 bases). The germline gives CDR1 SQVTM, CDR2 ANQGSEA. The CDR3 totals 11 residues. V gave up 8 bases and J gave up 7 bases, with 11 bases separating them. CDR3 nucleotide sequence: TGCAGCTCGGGGGAGGTCGGGGAGCTGTTTTTT. Protein product: CSSGEVGELFF.

This chain joins TRBV7-9 and TRBJ2-2, with D possibly being TRBD2 (6 bases). Per germline, CDR1 SEHNR and CDR2 FQNEAQ (reference sequence). V was trimmed by 4 bases and J by 4 bases, leaving 13 bases between them. The CDR3 loop spans 15 amino acids. CDR3 sequence reads: CASSWDSSSTGELFF. The CDR3 DNA reads TGTGCCAGCAGCTGGGACTCTTCGTCCACCGGGGAGCTGTTTTTT.

The V call is TRBV15, the J call TRBJ1-3; tentatively, D is TRBD1 (5 bases). This CDR3 has 18 residues. Trimming pared 3 bases from V and 2 bases from J, leaving 20 bases between. Germline CDR1 reads LNHNV; CDR2 reads YYDKDF (reference sequence). This chain's CDR3 is CATSREIAGAGPGNTIYF. DNA of the CDR3: TGTGCCACCAGCAGGGAGATCGCCGGGGCAGGGCCTGGAAACACCATATATTTT.

The gene calls are TRBV23-1 and TRBJ2-7; weak D call: TRBD2 (6 bases). TRBV23-1 is given ORF status, its function remaining uncertain. This CDR3 has 15 amino acids. Trimming took off 7 bases at V and 3 bases at J, with 19 bases between the two ends. The CDR3 here is CASTPRGRGFYEQYF. Written as DNA, the CDR3 is TGCGCCAGCACCCCCCGGGGTCGGGGGTTCTACGAGCAGTACTTC.

This chain uses TRBV5-1 with TRBJ1-1; no firm D call. V lost 4 bases, J lost 1 base, and 11 bases lay in between. Per the germline V gene, CDR1 is SGHRS and CDR2 is YFSETQ. The CDR3 totals 14 residues. In DNA, the CDR3 is TGCGCCAGCAGCCCGGAGGTAGGGAACACTGAAGCTTTCTTT. This encodes CASSPEVGNTEAFF.